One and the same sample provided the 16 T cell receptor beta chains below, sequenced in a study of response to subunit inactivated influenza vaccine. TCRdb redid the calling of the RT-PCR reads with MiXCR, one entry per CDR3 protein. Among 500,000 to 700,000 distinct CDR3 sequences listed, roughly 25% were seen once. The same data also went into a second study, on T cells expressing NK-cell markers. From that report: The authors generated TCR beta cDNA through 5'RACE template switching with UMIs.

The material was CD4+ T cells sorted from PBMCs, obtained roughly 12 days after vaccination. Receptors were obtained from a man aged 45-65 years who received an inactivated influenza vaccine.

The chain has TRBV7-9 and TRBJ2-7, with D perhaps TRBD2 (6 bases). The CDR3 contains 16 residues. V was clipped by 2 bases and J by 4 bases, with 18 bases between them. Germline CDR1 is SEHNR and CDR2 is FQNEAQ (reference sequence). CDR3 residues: CASSLSDGSASYEQYF. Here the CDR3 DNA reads TGTGCCAGCAGCTTATCGGACGGGAGCGCCTCTTACGAGCAGTACTTC.

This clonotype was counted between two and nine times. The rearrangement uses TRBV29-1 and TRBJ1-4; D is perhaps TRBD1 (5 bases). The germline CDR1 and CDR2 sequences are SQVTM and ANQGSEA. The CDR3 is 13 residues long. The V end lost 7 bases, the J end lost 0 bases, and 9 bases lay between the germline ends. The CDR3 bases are TGCAGCGCAAAGACAGCAACTAATGAAAAACTGTTTTTT. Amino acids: CSAKTATNEKLFF.

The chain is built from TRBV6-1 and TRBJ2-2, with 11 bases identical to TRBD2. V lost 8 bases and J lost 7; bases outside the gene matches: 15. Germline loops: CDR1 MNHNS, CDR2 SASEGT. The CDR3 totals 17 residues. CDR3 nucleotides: TGTGCCAGCCGTCCGACTAGCGGGACAGCTTTCCACGGGGAGCTGTTTTTT. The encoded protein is CASRPTSGTAFHGELFF.

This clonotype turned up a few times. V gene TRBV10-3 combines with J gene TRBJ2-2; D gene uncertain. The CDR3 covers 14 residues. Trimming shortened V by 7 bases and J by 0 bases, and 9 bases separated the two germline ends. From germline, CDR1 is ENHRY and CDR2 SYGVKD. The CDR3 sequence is CAIKSGTNTGELFF. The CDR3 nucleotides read TGTGCCATCAAGTCCGGCACGAACACCGGGGAGCTGTTTTTT.

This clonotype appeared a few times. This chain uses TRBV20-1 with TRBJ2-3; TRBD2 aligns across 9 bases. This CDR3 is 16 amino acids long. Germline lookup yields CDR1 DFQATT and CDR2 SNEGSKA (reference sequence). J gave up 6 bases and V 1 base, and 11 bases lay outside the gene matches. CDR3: CSARGSLSGRSDTQYF. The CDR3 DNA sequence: TGCAGTGCTAGAGGGTCCCTTAGCGGGAGATCGGATACGCAGTATTTT.

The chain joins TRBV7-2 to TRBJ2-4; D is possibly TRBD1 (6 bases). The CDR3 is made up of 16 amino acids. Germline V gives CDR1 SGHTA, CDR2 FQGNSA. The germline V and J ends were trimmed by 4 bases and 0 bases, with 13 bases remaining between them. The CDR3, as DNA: TGTGCCAGCAGCTCCCAGGACAGACTAGCCAAAAACATTCAGTACTTC. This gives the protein CASSSQDRLAKNIQYF.

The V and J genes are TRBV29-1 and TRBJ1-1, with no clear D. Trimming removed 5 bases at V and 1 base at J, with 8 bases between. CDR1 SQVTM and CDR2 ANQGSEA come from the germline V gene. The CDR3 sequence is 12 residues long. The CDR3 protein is CSVLRANTEAFF. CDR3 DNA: TGCAGCGTTCTACGCGCGAACACTGAAGCTTTCTTT. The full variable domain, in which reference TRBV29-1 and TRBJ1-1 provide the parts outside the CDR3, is SAVISQKPSRDICQRGTSLTIQCQVDSQVTMMFWYRQQPGQSLTLIATANQGSEATYESGFVIDKFPISRPNLTFSTLTVSNMSPEDSSIYLCSVLRANTEAFFGQGTRLTVV.

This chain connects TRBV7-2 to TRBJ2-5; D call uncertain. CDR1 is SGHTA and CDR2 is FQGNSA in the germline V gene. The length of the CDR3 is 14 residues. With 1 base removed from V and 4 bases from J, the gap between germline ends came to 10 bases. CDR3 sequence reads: CASSLVPGTETQYF. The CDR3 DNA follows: TGTGCCAGCAGCTTAGTTCCGGGTACAGAGACCCAGTACTTC.

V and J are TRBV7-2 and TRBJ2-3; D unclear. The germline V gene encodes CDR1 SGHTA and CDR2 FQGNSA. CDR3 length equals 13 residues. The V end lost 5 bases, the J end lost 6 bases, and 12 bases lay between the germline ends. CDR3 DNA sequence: TGTGCCAGCAGCGCTTCGCTGTTTGATACGCAGTATTTT. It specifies CASSASLFDTQYF.

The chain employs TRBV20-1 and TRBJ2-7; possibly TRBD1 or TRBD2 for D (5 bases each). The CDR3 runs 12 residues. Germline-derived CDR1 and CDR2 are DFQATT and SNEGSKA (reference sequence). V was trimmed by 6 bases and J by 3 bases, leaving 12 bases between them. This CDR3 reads CSATGRYYEQYF. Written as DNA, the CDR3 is TGCAGTGCCACGGGACGGTACTACGAGCAGTACTTC.

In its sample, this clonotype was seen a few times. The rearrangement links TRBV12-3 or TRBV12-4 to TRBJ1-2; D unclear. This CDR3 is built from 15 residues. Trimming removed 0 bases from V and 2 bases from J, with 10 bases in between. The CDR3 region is CASSLAEGINYGYTF. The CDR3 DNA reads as TGTGCCAGCAGTTTAGCGGAGGGAATAAACTATGGCTACACCTTC.

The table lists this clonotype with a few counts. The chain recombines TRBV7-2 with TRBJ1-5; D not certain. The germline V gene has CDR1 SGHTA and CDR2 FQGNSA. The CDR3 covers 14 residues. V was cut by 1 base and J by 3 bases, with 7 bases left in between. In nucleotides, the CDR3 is TGTGCCAGCAGCTTAGACAGAAACAATCAGCCCCAGCATTTT. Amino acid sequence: CASSLDRNNQPQHF.

CDR3 protein: CSGGTDYYGYTF. The CDR3, as DNA: TGCAGCGGTGGGACCGACTACTATGGCTACACCTTC. The rearrangement joins TRBV29-1 to TRBJ1-2; D may be TRBD1 (5 bases). This CDR3 contains 12 residues. Germline assignment: CDR1 SQVTM and CDR2 ANQGSEA. V lost 7 bases to trimming and J lost 3 bases, with 12 bases between them.

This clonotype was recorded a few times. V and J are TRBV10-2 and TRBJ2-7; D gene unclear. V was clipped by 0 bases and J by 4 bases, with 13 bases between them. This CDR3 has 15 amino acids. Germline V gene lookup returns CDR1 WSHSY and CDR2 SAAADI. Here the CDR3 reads CASSESTRMSYEQYF. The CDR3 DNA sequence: TGCGCCAGCAGTGAGTCGACGAGGATGTCGTACGAGCAGTACTTC.

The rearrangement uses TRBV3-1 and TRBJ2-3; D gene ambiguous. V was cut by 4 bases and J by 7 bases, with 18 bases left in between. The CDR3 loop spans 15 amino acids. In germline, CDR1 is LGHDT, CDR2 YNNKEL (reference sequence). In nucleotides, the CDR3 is TGTGCCAGCAGCCCTGCCCTCCAGTCTTCGCATACGCAGTATTTT. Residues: CASSPALQSSHTQYF.

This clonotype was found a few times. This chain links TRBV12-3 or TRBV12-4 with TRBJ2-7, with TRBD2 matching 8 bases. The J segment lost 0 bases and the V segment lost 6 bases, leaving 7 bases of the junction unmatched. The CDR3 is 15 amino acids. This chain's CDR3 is CASSPPGGASYEQYF. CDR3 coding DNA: TGTGCCAGCAGCCCCCCGGGGGGGGCCTCCTACGAGCAGTACTTC.